Below, one T cell receptor (beta chain) is given with its context. Regions amplified from RNA transcripts were the TCR beta CDR3 regions. HTBI primers were the set used in a first-round RT-PCR of the TCR CDR3. TCRdb processed the multiplex PCR reads anew with MiXCR; each CDR3 protein has one entry. Of under 400,000 distinct CDR3 sequences listed, around 25% were seen once; the top ten hold roughly 70%. The entry originates in a study of T cells in Graves' hyperthyroidism and ophthalmopathy. Turning to the study itself: Peripheral blood was secured at the point of initial diagnosis, before any treatment.

In germline, CDR1 is GTSNPN, CDR2 SVGIG (reference sequence). V lost 0 bases and J 3 bases, leaving 12 bases between the germline ends. This CDR3 region has 15 residues. Any patient presenting with uncontrolled infection, other autoimmune disease, pregnancy or lactation was left out. 9 to 10 ml fresh peripheral blood yielded the PBMCs. The clonotype comes from a middle-aged man with Graves' hyperthyroidism. The chain recombines TRBV30 with TRBJ1-5; TRBD1 is a possible D gene (5 bases). Sequences were obtained from blood. For the CDR3, the DNA is TGTGCCTGGAGTGTAATAGGGGCCCCCAATCAGCCCCAGCATTTT. Protein sequence: CAWSVIGAPNQPQHF.